The 22 T cell receptor beta chains reported below all come from one sample, sequenced in a study of blood T cells in healthy people across ages. Next came a second PCR, run for about 6 to 11 cycles, which used a sample-barcoded 5' primer along with a J-beta primer mix. TCRdb itself ran the 5' RACE reads through MiXCR, one entry per CDR3 protein. The sample consists of about 1.1 million distinct CDR3 sequences, roughly two fifths of them appearing once. Material for sequencing was blood. The receptor set was obtained from a man aged 18 to 30 in good health.

The rearrangement uses TRBV25-1 and TRBJ1-1, with 7 positions matching TRBD1. Germline V gives CDR1 MGHDK, CDR2 SYGVNS. The CDR3 has 15 amino acids. Trimming removed 4 bases from V and 1 base from J; junction bases left unmatched: 6. In DNA, the CDR3 is TGTGCCAGCAGTGCATACAGGGGAGGGAACACTGAAGCTTTCTTT. Amino acids: CASSAYRGGNTEAFF.

The V and J genes are TRBV7-8 and TRBJ1-2; no definite D call. Per the germline V gene, CDR1 is SGHVS and CDR2 is FQNEAQ. The CDR3 spans 13 residues. V lost 0 bases to trimming and J lost 6 bases, with 8 bases between them. The CDR3 DNA sequence: TGTGCCAGCAGCTTAGCTAGTTATAATGGCTACACCTTC. Protein product: CASSLASYNGYTF.

About this clonotype: It is likely a read error, because the conserved phenylalanine at the end of the CDR3 is missing. V is TRBV6-2 or TRBV6-3 and J is TRBJ1-1, with D unresolved. Trimming took 5 bases from V and 5 from J, leaving 6 bases between them. The germline CDR1 and CDR2 sequences are MNHEY and SVGEGT. The CDR3 spans 11 residues. The CDR3 DNA is TGTGCCAGCAGTCACGGGACTGAAGCTTTCCTT. Translated: CASSHGTEAFL.

The V call is TRBV7-8, the J call TRBJ1-1, with 7 bases identical to TRBD1. The CDR3 consists of 14 residues. Trimming at V came to 0 bases and at J to 7 bases, leaving 5 bases not matched to a gene. The germline V gene has CDR1 SGHVS and CDR2 FQNEAQ. CDR3 DNA: TGTGCCAGCAGCTTAGCGGGTTGGGACAGTGAAGCTTTCTTT. Translated, it gives CASSLAGWDSEAFF.

A few counts support this clonotype. The CDR3 DNA reads as TGCAGTGCTAGCCCAGGGAGCAACGAGCAGTACTTC. It translates to CSASPGSNEQYF. V is TRBV20-1 and J is TRBJ2-7; either TRBD1 or TRBD2 may supply D (5 bases each). Germline loops: CDR1 DFQATT, CDR2 SNEGSKA (reference sequence). V was clipped by 3 bases and J by 5 bases, with 11 bases between them. This CDR3 contains 12 residues.

This clonotype was observed a few times. The chain is built from TRBV7-2 and TRBJ2-3; unclear D gene. Trimming stripped 5 bases from V and 4 bases from J, with 10 bases between. The V gene's germline CDR1 is SGHTA and CDR2 FQGNSA. This CDR3 has 13 residues. The CDR3 DNA is TGTGCCAGCAGCCCTGCCACCCCAGATACGCAGTATTTT. It codes for CASSPATPDTQYF.

This clonotype was seen a handful of times. The chain uses TRBV21-1 and TRBJ2-6; the D call in the table, TRBD1, was not verified against the DNA. TRBV21-1 is described as a pseudogene. The CDR3 length is 18 residues. The CDR3 region has the DNA TGTGCCAGCAGCAATCGGGACAGCTTGCTTAATTGGTCCAACGTCCTGACTTTC. Its translation is CASSNRDSLLNWSNVLTF.

This rearrangement joins TRBV20-1 to TRBJ1-5; D uncertain. The CDR3 contains 13 residues. The V and J ends lost 1 base and 1 base respectively, with 5 bases between them. Germline loops: CDR1 DFQATT, CDR2 SNEGSKA (reference sequence). This chain's CDR3 is CSARALSNQPQHF. The CDR3 nucleotides are TGCAGTGCTAGAGCCCTAAGCAATCAGCCCCAGCATTTT.

The chain combines TRBV20-1 with TRBJ2-3; 9 bases agree with TRBD2. The CDR3 totals 13 residues. Germline CDR1 is DFQATT and CDR2 is SNEGSKA (reference sequence). V shed 6 bases and J 2 bases; nucleotides not matched to a gene: 3. The DNA for the CDR3 is TGCAGTGCGCGGGAGGGGGTCACAGATACGCAGTATTTT. It codes for CSAREGVTDTQYF.

This clonotype was found a few times. The chain has TRBV12-3 or TRBV12-4 and TRBJ2-1; TRBD1 matches 8 bases. This CDR3 is built from 15 residues. After removal of 3 bases from V and 4 bases from J, the junction contained 5 bases not matched to a gene. CDR3 bases: TGTGCCAGCAGTTTTACAGGGGGTCTATACAATGAGCAGTTCTTC. Translating gives CASSFTGGLYNEQFF.

This chain links TRBV7-2 with TRBJ2-2; D is possibly TRBD1 (6 bases). There are 16 residues in the CDR3. Trimming took off 5 bases at V and 1 base at J, with 14 bases between the two ends. Germline V gene lookup returns CDR1 SGHTA and CDR2 FQGNSA. The CDR3 nucleotides read TGTGCCAGCAGCAAAGTGAGGACAGAGAACACCGGGGAGCTGTTTTTT. Protein: CASSKVRTENTGELFF.

This clonotype was seen a few times. Relative to the germline gene, one junction end is altered; a read error may explain this. The V and J genes are TRBV9 and TRBJ1-6; 9 nucleotides line up with TRBD1. Germline V CDR1 and CDR2: SGDLS, YYNGEE. The CDR3 is 16 residues long. CDR3 residues: CASGVDRGSANSPLHF. The CDR3 nucleotides are TGTGCCAGCGGCGTAGACAGGGGGAGTGCGAATTCACCCCTCCACTTT.

The chain employs TRBV20-1 and TRBJ1-5, with 10 nucleotides matching TRBD1. Germline-derived CDR1 and CDR2 are DFQATT and SNEGSKA (reference sequence). The CDR3 sequence is 15 residues long. V lost 3 bases to trimming and J lost 3 bases; unmatched junction nucleotides: 5. The CDR3 nucleotides read TGCAGTGCTAGGAAGGGACAGGGGTCCAATCAGCCCCAGCATTTT. It yields the protein CSARKGQGSNQPQHF.

This clonotype was seen more than once but under ten times. This chain connects TRBV6-2 or TRBV6-3 to TRBJ2-5, with D uncertain. Trimming shortened V by 6 bases and J by 7 bases, and 9 bases separated the two germline ends. CDR3 length: 11 amino acids. Germline values: CDR1 MNHEY, CDR2 SVGEGT. CDR3 DNA: TGTGCCAGCAGAGGACCGGCGACCCAGTACTTC. Protein product: CASRGPATQYF.

The chain combines TRBV20-1 with TRBJ2-7; unclear D gene. The CDR3 runs 13 residues. The germline V gene has CDR1 DFQATT and CDR2 SNEGSKA (reference sequence). V dropped 3 bases and J dropped 0 bases, with 9 bases sitting between them. The CDR3 here is CSASRRSSYEQYF. The CDR3 DNA reads as TGCAGTGCTAGTCGCCGGAGCTCCTACGAGCAGTACTTC.

The chain carries TRBV3-1 and TRBJ2-7; TRBD2 might be the D (5 bases). The CDR3 is 16 residues long. Per the germline V gene, CDR1 is LGHDT and CDR2 is YNNKEL (reference sequence). V lost 0 bases to trimming and J lost 8 bases, with 20 bases between them. The CDR3 DNA reads TGTGCCAGCAGCCAAGATCGACTAATCCTGCCCGGGAAGCAGTACTTC. It specifies CASSQDRLILPGKQYF.

This chain uses TRBV5-1 with TRBJ1-2; TRBD1 matches at 7 bases. The CDR3 contains 17 residues. J gave up 5 bases and V 3 bases, and 16 bases lay outside the gene matches. From germline, CDR1 is SGHRS and CDR2 YFSETQ. The CDR3 DNA is TGCGCCAGCAGCTCTACTGCAGGGGGAACGTCTTATTATGGCTACACCTTC. Encoded protein: CASSSTAGGTSYYGYTF. The full variable domain, completed using reference TRBV5-1 and TRBJ1-2, is KAGVTQTPRYLIKTRGQQVTLSCSPISGHRSVSWYQQTPGQGLQFLFEYFSETQRNKGNFPGRFSGRQFSNSRSEMNVSTLELGDSALYLCASSSTAGGTSYYGYTFGSGTRLTVV.

A few counts support this clonotype. V usage is TRBV5-6 and J usage is TRBJ2-1; D unresolved. CDR3 length: 12 amino acids. In germline, CDR1 is SGHDT, CDR2 YYEEEE. V lost 3 bases to trimming and J lost 5 bases, with 6 bases between them. Written as DNA, the CDR3 is TGTGCCAGCAGCTGGGGAAACAATGAGCAGTTCTTC. Protein sequence: CASSWGNNEQFF.

The chain joins TRBV5-1 to TRBJ2-7, with TRBD2 identical over 11 bases. This CDR3 comprises 16 residues. Trimming removed 0 bases from V and 7 bases from J; junction bases left unmatched: 9. Germline lookup yields CDR1 SGHRS and CDR2 YFSETQ. Here the CDR3 DNA reads TGCGCCAGCAGCTTGGATGGGACTAGCGGCAACAATGAGCAGTACTTC. It specifies CASSLDGTSGNNEQYF. The full variable domain, completed using reference TRBV5-1 and TRBJ2-7, is KAGVTQTPRYLIKTRGQQVTLSCSPISGHRSVSWYQQTPGQGLQFLFEYFSETQRNKGNFPGRFSGRQFSNSRSEMNVSTLELGDSALYLCASSLDGTSGNNEQYFGPGTRLTVT.

This clonotype turned up a few times. CDR3 loop: CASSSGAPLSYNEQYF. The CDR3 DNA reads TGTGCCAGCAGCTCAGGAGCCCCTCTATCCTACAATGAGCAGTACTTC. The chain recombines TRBV7-2 with TRBJ2-1; no clear D gene. The tail of the sequence fits TRBJ2-7 better, so the J call may be wrong. The length of the CDR3 is 16 residues. Germline assignment: CDR1 SGHTA and CDR2 FQGNSA.

The table lists this clonotype with a few counts. The chain has TRBV6-5 and TRBJ2-3; D is perhaps TRBD2 (6 bases). The germline V gene has CDR1 MNHEY and CDR2 SVGAGI. V was trimmed by 6 bases and J by 1 base, leaving 17 bases between them. CDR3 size: 16 residues. The CDR3 DNA sequence: TGTGCCAGCAGCCCTCGGGGAGGTATAGGCACAGATACGCAGTATTTT. Protein: CASSPRGGIGTDTQYF.

The V call is TRBV25-1, the J call TRBJ2-5; D may be TRBD1 (5 bases). Trimming cost V 3 bases and J 0 bases, with 11 bases left between them. In germline, CDR1 is MGHDK, CDR2 SYGVNS. The CDR3 is made up of 15 amino acids. In DNA form, the CDR3 reads TGTGCCAGCAGTGAGGCCAGGGCCTACCAAGAGACCCAGTACTTC. Amino acids: CASSEARAYQETQYF.